Each of the 2 T cell receptor beta chains below was sequenced from the same sample in a study of radiotherapy plus CTLA-4 blockade in lung cancer. Using immunoSEQ multiplex PCR, the repertoire was profiled, and TCRdb retains in-frame clones only, with some absent. Found here are about 98,000 clones, 80% to 85% of them singletons; the top ten hold 3.4%. The source material was peripheral blood, sampled from a patient treated with radiotherapy plus ipilimumab. The receptor set was obtained from a human donor with non-small cell lung cancer who had a partial response to radiotherapy plus ipilimumab.

This clone has just a few counts. The gene calls are TRBV6-5 and TRBJ1-5; D is undetermined. With 0 bases removed from V and 5 bases from J, the gap between germline ends came to 8 bases. Per germline, CDR1 MNHEY and CDR2 SVGAGI. The CDR3 covers 14 residues. The CDR3 DNA sequence: TGTGCCAGCAGTTACTCGTCCGGTTATCAGCCCCAGCATTTT. Translated: CASSYSSGYQPQHF.

The sample holds a few counts of this clone. This sample also contains other DNA sequences that code for the same CDR3. As DNA, the CDR3 is TGTGCCAGCAGTCCGACTAGCGGGAGGGCCGAGACCCAGTACTTC. Protein: CASSPTSGRAETQYF. The chain is built from TRBV6-5 and TRBJ2-5; 14 bases are shared with TRBD2. Per the germline V gene, CDR1 is MNHEY and CDR2 is SVGAGI. After removal of 5 bases from V and 5 bases from J, the junction contained 4 bases not matched to a gene. The CDR3 contains 15 residues.